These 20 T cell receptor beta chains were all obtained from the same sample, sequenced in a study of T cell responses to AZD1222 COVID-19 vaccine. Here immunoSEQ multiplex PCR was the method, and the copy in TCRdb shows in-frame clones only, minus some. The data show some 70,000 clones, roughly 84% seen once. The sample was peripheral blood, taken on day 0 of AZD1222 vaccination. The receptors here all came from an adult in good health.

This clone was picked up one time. CDR3 coding DNA: TGTGCCAGCAGCCAAGAGGCGGGGGGCGCGAACACCGGGGAGCTGTTTTTT. It translates to CASSQEAGGANTGELFF. The rearrangement joins TRBV3-1 (or the pseudogene TRBV3-2) to TRBJ2-2; 8 bases fit TRBD2. Germline loops: CDR1 LGHDT, CDR2 YNNKEL (reference sequence). The CDR3 has 17 amino acids. V lost 0 bases, J lost 0 bases, and 3 bases stayed unmatched.

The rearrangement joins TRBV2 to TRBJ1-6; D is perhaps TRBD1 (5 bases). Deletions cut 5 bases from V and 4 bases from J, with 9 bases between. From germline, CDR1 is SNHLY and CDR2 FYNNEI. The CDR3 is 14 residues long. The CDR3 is CASSRQPYNSPLHF. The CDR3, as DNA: TGTGCCAGCAGTAGACAGCCTTATAATTCACCCCTCCACTTT.

CDR3 DNA: TGTGCCAGCAGTGATTTCCAGCTCCTGAACACTGAAGCTTTCTTT. Protein: CASSDFQLLNTEAFF. The V gene is TRBV6-1, the J gene TRBJ1-1; D uncertain. The CDR3 runs to 15 residues. Germline CDR1 reads MNHNS; CDR2 reads SASEGT. The V end lost 3 bases, the J end lost 0 bases, and 11 bases lay between the germline ends.

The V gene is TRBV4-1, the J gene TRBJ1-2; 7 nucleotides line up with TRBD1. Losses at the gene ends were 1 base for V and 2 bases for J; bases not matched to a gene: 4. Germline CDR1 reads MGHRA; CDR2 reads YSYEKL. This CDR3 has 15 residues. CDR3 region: CASSQAPGGNYGYTF. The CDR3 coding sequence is TGCGCCAGCAGCCAAGCCCCAGGGGGGAACTATGGCTACACCTTC.

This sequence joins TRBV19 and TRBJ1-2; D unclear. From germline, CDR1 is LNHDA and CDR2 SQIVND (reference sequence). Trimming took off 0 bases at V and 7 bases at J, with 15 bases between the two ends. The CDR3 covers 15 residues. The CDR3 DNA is TGTGCCAGTAGTATAGACCTTACCTCGGGCAGTGGCTACACCTTC. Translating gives CASSIDLTSGSGYTF.

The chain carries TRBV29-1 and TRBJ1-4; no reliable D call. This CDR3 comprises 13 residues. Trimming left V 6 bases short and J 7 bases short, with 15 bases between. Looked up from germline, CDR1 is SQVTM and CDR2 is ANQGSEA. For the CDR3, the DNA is TGCAGCGTGGCTGGCCTCCCTGGTGAAAAACTGTTTTTT. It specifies CSVAGLPGEKLFF. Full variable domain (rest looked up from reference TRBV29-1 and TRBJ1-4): SAVISQKPSRDICQRGTSLTIQCQVDSQVTMMFWYRQQPGQSLTLIATANQGSEATYESGFVIDKFPISRPNLTFSTLTVSNMSPEDSSIYLCSVAGLPGEKLFFGSGTQLSVL.

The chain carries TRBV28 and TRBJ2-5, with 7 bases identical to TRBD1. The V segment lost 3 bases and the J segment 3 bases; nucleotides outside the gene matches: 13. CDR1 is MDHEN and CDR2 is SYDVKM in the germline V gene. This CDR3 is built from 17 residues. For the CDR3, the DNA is TGTGCCAGCAGTTTCAAGTACGGGGACAGCCAAAAAGAGACCCAGTACTTC. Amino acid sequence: CASSFKYGDSQKETQYF.

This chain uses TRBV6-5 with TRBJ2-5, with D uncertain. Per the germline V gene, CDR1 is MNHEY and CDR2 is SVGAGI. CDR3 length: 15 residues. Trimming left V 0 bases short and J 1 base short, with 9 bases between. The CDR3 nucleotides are TGTGCCAGCAGTTACTCTTCTAGGGCCCAAGAGACCCAGTACTTC. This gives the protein CASSYSSRAQETQYF.

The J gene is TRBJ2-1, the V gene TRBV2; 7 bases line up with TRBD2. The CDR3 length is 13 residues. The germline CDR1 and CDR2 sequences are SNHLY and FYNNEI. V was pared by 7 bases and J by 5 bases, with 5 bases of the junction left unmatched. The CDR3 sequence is CASKRLADNEQFF. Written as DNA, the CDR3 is TGTGCCAGCAAGCGGCTAGCGGACAATGAGCAGTTCTTC. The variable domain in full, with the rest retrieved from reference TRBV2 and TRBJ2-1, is EPEVTQTPSHQVTQMGQEVILRCVPISNHLYFYWYRQILGQKVEFLVSFYNNEISEKSEIFDDQFSVERPDGSNFTLKIRSTKLEDSAMYFCASKRLADNEQFFGPGTRLTVL.

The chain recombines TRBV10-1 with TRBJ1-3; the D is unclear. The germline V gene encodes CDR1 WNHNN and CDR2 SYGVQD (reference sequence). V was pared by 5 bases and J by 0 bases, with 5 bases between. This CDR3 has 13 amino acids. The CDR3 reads CASSPGSGNTIYF. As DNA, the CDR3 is TGCGCCAGCAGTCCCGGCTCTGGAAACACCATATATTTT.

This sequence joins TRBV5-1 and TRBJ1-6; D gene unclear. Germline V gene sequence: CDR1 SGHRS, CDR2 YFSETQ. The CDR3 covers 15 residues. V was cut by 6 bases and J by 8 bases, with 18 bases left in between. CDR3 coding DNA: TGCGCCAGCACCCAGGATCCGGATGCACATTCACCCCTCCACTTT. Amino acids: CASTQDPDAHSPLHF.

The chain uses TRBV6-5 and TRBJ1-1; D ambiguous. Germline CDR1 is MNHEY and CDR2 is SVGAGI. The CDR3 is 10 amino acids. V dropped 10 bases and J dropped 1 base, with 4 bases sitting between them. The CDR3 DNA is TGTGCCACCTGGAACACTGAAGCTTTCTTT. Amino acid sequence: CATWNTEAFF.

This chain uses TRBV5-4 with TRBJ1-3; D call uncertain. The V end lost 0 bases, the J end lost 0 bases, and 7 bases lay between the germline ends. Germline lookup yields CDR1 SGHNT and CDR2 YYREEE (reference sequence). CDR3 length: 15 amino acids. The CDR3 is CASSLGWGSGNTIYF. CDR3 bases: TGTGCCAGCAGCTTGGGGTGGGGCTCTGGAAACACCATATATTTT.

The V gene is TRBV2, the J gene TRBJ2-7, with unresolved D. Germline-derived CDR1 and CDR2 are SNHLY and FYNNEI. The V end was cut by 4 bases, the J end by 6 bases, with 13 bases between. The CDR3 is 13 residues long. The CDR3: CASSVDRSREQYF. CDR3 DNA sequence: TGTGCCAGCAGTGTGGATAGATCTCGCGAGCAGTACTTC.

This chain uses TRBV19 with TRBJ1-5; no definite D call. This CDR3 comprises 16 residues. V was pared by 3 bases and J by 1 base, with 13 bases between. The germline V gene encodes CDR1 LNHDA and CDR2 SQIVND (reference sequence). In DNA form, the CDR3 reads TGTGCCAGTAGTATCCCAATGATCAGAAGCAATCAGCCCCAGCATTTT. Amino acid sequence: CASSIPMIRSNQPQHF.

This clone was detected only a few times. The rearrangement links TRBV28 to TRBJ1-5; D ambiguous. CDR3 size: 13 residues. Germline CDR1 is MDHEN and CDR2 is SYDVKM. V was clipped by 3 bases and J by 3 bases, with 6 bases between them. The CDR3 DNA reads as TGTGCCAGCAGTTTCTCCACCAATCAGCCCCAGCATTTT. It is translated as CASSFSTNQPQHF.

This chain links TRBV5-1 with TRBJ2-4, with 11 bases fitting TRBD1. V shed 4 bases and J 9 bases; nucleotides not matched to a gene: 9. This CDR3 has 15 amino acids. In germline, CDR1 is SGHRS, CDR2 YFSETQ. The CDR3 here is CASSPQGQGASIQYF. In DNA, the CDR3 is TGCGCCAGCAGCCCACAAGGACAGGGGGCTAGCATTCAGTACTTC.

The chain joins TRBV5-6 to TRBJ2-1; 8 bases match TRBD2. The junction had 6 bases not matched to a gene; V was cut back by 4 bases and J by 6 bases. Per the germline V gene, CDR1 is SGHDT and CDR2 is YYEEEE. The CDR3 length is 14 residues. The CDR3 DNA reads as TGTGCCAGCAGCCATAGCGGGGTGGGCAATGAGCAGTTCTTC. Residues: CASSHSGVGNEQFF.

CDR3 sequence: CASSDGGTEAFF. Here the CDR3 DNA reads TGCGCCAGCAGCGATGGGGGCACTGAAGCTTTCTTT. This chain connects TRBV5-1 to TRBJ1-1, with a weak D call TRBD1 (5 bases). Germline CDR1 is SGHRS and CDR2 is YFSETQ. With 4 bases removed from V and 4 bases from J, the gap between germline ends came to 8 bases. CDR3 size: 12 residues.

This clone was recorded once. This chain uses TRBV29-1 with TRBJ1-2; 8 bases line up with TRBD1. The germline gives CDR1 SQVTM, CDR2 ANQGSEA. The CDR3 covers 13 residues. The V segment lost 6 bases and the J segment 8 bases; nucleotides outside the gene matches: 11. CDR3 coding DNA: TGCAGCGTCCCTCGCAGGGGGCTCGGCGGCTACACCTTC. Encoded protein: CSVPRRGLGGYTF.